The 15 T cell receptor beta chains in this list originate from one sample, sequenced in a study of T cell responses to AZD1222 COVID-19 vaccine. Assay used: immunoSEQ multiplex PCR; TCRdb lists only in-frame clones, some missing. The table lists some 120,000 clones, roughly 92% of them singletons. The input for sequencing was peripheral blood, taken 28 days after the second AZD1222 dose. Receptor source: an adult who received the AZD1222 COVID-19 vaccine.

Only a few counts were recorded for this clone. J is TRBJ1-3 and V is TRBV28; 11 nucleotides line up with TRBD1. The V gene end was trimmed by 6 bases and the J gene end by 0 bases; junction bases not matched to a gene: 10. This CDR3 spans 18 amino acids. CDR1 and CDR2 from the germline V gene are MDHEN and SYDVKM. The CDR3 sequence is CASRLGGGTGGSGNTIYF. The CDR3 DNA is TGTGCCAGCAGACTAGGCGGGGGGACAGGGGGCTCTGGAAACACCATATATTTT.

This chain connects TRBV27 to TRBJ2-1; D unresolved. CDR1 is MNHEY and CDR2 is SMNVEV in the germline V gene (reference sequence). This CDR3 comprises 16 residues. V lost 0 bases and J lost 7, with 16 bases in between. The chain's CDR3 is CASSLSLRPGRNEQFF. CDR3 DNA: TGTGCCAGCAGTTTATCGCTTCGCCCCGGGCGGAATGAGCAGTTCTTC.

To note about this clone: The sample contains more than one DNA sequence encoding this CDR3. This sequence joins TRBV7-3 and TRBJ2-7; TRBD1 is a possible D gene (6 bases). V gave up 1 base and J gave up 6 bases, with 10 bases separating them. In germline, CDR1 is SGHTA, CDR2 FQGTGA. This CDR3 is 13 amino acids long. The CDR3 loop reads CASSLKPGAEQYF. The CDR3 DNA reads TGTGCCAGCAGCTTAAAACCAGGGGCCGAGCAGTACTTC.

The chain couples TRBV5-1 to TRBJ1-1; TRBD1 aligns across 8 bases. V gave up 5 bases and J gave up 7 bases; unmatched junction bases: 10. This CDR3 contains 14 residues. CDR1 is SGHRS, CDR2 YFSETQ, per germline. CDR3 nucleotide sequence: TGCGCCAGCAGGCCATCTAGACAGGGGCTTGAAGCTTTCTTT. It specifies CASRPSRQGLEAFF.

The chain recombines TRBV9 with TRBJ1-4, with 7 bases aligning to TRBD1. The J segment lost 5 bases and the V segment lost 3 bases, leaving 7 bases of the junction unmatched. The germline V gene has CDR1 SGDLS and CDR2 YYNGEE. The CDR3 is 15 residues long. This CDR3 reads CASSAHSDRNEKLFF. The CDR3, as DNA: TGTGCCAGCAGCGCTCACTCGGACAGGAATGAAAAACTGTTTTTT.

The chain carries TRBV28 and TRBJ1-2; 7 nucleotides line up with TRBD1. Trimming took 4 bases from V and 1 from J; bases not matched to a gene: 12. Germline V gives CDR1 MDHEN, CDR2 SYDVKM. There are 17 residues in the CDR3. The CDR3 DNA reads TGTGCCAGCAGTTCCCAAGCCGGGACAGCGTTTAACTATGGCTACACCTTC. Translated, it gives CASSSQAGTAFNYGYTF.

The chain links TRBV10-3 to TRBJ1-5, with 8 bases matching TRBD1. Trimming cost V 4 bases and J 4 bases; bases outside gene matches: 3. Germline V lookup: CDR1 ENHRY, CDR2 SYGVKD. The CDR3 consists of 14 residues. CDR3 protein: CAISGDRSNQPQHF. CDR3 sequence (DNA): TGTGCCATCAGTGGGGACAGGTCGAATCAGCCCCAGCATTTT.

CDR3 residues: CAWSQQPQHF. In nucleotides, the CDR3 is TGTGCCTGGAGTCAGCAGCCCCAGCATTTT. The chain links TRBV30 to TRBJ1-5; D uncertain. There are 10 residues in the CDR3. V was clipped by 2 bases and J by 7 bases, with 3 bases between them. Germline-derived CDR1 and CDR2 are GTSNPN and SVGIG (reference sequence).

In nucleotides, the CDR3 is TGTGCCAGCAGGGACAGGGGGGGGACCGGGGAGCTGTTTTTT. It translates to CASRDRGGTGELFF. The rearrangement links TRBV28 to TRBJ2-2, with 10 bases lining up with TRBD1. CDR1 and CDR2 from the germline V gene are MDHEN and SYDVKM. CDR3 size: 14 residues. Trimming took 6 bases from V and 5 from J; bases not matched to a gene: 3.

This clone was picked up one time. The chain carries TRBV5-1 and TRBJ2-7; 10 bases align to TRBD2. The germline V gene has CDR1 SGHRS and CDR2 YFSETQ. Losses at the gene ends were 4 bases for V and 3 bases for J; bases not matched to a gene: 16. The CDR3 totals 18 residues. CDR3 sequence reads: CASSPARTSGLSRYEQYF. Written as DNA, the CDR3 is TGCGCCAGCAGCCCGGCCAGGACTAGCGGTCTCTCCCGCTACGAGCAGTACTTC.

The chain links TRBV5-4 to TRBJ2-7; D is unclear. Germline values: CDR1 SGHNT, CDR2 YYREEE (reference sequence). V shed 0 bases and J shed 4 bases, with 17 bases lying between them. This CDR3 region has 16 residues. The CDR3 coding sequence is TGTGCCAGCAGCTTGGATCTCGTGGAATTCGGGTACGAGCAGTACTTC. Its translation is CASSLDLVEFGYEQYF.

This chain uses TRBV5-5 with TRBJ2-1; D gene uncertain. Germline values: CDR1 SGHKS, CDR2 YYEKEE (reference sequence). V was shortened by 4 bases and J by 7 bases, with 15 bases between the two germline ends. CDR3 size: 14 residues. CDR3 in DNA: TGTGCCAGCAGCGTCACCTGGATCTTAAATGAGCAGTTCTTC. This encodes CASSVTWILNEQFF. Full variable domain (rest looked up from reference TRBV5-5 and TRBJ2-1): DAGVTQSPTHLIKTRGQQVTLRCSPISGHKSVSWYQQVLGQGPQFIFQYYEKEERGRGNFPDRFSARQFPNYSSELNVNALLLGDSALYLCASSVTWILNEQFFGPGTRLTVL.

CDR3 loop: CASSQEWQTVYSNQPQHF. The CDR3 DNA follows: TGCGCCAGCAGCCAAGAATGGCAGACAGTTTATAGCAATCAGCCCCAGCATTTT. V and J are TRBV4-1 and TRBJ1-5, with D perhaps TRBD1 (5 bases). V was clipped by 0 bases and J by 0 bases, with 15 bases between them. This CDR3 is 18 amino acids long. Germline CDR1 is MGHRA and CDR2 is YSYEKL.

The chain employs TRBV28 and TRBJ1-1; D remains unclear. Germline-derived CDR1 and CDR2 are MDHEN and SYDVKM. Trimming pared 8 bases from V and 4 bases from J, leaving 14 bases between. The CDR3 totals 13 residues. The CDR3 region is CASREYSVTEAFF. CDR3 DNA sequence: TGTGCCAGCCGAGAGTACAGCGTCACTGAAGCTTTCTTT.

The chain recombines TRBV30 with TRBJ1-6; the D gene is possibly TRBD1 (5 bases). This CDR3 contains 15 residues. Germline values: CDR1 GTSNPN, CDR2 SVGIG (reference sequence). Deletions cut 2 bases from V and 5 bases from J, with 13 bases between. CDR3: CAWSQRTRDNSPLHF. In DNA form, the CDR3 reads TGTGCCTGGAGTCAAAGGACAAGGGATAATTCACCCCTCCACTTT.